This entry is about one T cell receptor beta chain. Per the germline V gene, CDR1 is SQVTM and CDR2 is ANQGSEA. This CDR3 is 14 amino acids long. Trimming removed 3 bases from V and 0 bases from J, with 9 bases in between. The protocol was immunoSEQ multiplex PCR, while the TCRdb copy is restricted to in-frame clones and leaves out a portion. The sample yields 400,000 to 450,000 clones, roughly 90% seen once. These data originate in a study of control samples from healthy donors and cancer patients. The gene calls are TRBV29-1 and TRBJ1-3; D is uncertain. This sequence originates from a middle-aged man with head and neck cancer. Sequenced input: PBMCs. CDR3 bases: TGCAGCGTTGAGCCGCCCAGCTCTGGAAACACCATATATTTT. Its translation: CSVEPPSSGNTIYF.